This TCR beta chain was obtained from a study of identical twins. Germline CDR1 and CDR2: MNHNS and SASEGT. There are 16 residues in the CDR3. V shed 6 bases and J 5 bases; nucleotides not matched to a gene: 9. A template switching step contributed a universal primer site, while unique molecular identifiers were present in the cDNA. Each CDR3 protein is one row after TCRdb ran MiXCR on the 5' RACE reads. Of roughly 570,000 distinct CDR3 sequences in the sample, roughly 9.9% were seen once. A few counts support this clonotype. The same sample was also studied in work on yellow fever vaccine responses in identical twins.

The V and J genes are TRBV6-1 and TRBJ2-2; 10 nucleotides match TRBD1. The source of this sequence is a woman between 18 and 29 years old in good health. Sequencing was performed on PBMCs. The DNA of the CDR3 is TGTGCCAGCAGCTCCCCGGACAGGGGGGGTACCGGGGAGCTGTTTTTT. This encodes CASSSPDRGGTGELFF.